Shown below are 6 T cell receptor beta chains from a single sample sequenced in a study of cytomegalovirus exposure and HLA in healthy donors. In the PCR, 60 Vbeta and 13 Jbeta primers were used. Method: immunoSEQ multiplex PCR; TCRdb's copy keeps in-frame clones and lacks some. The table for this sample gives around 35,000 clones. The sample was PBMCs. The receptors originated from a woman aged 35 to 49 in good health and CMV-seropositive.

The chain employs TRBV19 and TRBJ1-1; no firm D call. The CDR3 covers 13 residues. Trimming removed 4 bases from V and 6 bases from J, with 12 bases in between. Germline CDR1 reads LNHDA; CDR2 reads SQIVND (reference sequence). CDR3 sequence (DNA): TGTGCCAGTAGTACAACTCTATTCGCTGAAGCTTTCTTT. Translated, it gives CASSTTLFAEAFF.

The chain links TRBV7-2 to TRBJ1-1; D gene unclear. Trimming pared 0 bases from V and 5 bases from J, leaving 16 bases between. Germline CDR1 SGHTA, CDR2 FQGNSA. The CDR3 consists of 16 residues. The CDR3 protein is CASSLAKIGLGTEAFF. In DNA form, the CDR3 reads TGTGCCAGCAGCTTAGCCAAAATTGGACTCGGTACTGAAGCTTTCTTT.

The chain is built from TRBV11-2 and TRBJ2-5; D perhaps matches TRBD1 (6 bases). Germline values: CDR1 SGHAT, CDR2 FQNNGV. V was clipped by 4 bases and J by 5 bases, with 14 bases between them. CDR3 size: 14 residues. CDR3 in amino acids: CASSSTGIPETQYF. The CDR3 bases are TGTGCCAGCAGCTCGACAGGTATCCCTGAGACCCAGTACTTC.

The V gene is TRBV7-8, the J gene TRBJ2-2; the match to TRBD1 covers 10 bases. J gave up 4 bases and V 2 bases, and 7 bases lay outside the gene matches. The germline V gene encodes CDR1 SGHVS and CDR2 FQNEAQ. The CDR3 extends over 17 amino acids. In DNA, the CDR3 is TGTGCCAGCAGCTTACTTACGGGGACAGGGGTCACCGGGGAGCTGTTTTTT. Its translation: CASSLLTGTGVTGELFF.

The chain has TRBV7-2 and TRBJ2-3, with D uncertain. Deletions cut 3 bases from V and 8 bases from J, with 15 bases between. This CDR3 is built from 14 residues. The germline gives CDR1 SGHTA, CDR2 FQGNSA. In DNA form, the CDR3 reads TGTGCCAGCAGCTTCGATATCGGCCCTAGTACGCAGTATTTT. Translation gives CASSFDIGPSTQYF. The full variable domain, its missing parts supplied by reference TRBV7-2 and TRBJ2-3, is GAGVSQSPSNKVTEKGKDVELRCDPISGHTALYWYRQSLGQGLEFLIYFQGNSAPDKSGLPSDRFSAERTGGSVSTLTIQRTQQEDSAVYLCASSFDIGPSTQYFGPGTRLTVL.

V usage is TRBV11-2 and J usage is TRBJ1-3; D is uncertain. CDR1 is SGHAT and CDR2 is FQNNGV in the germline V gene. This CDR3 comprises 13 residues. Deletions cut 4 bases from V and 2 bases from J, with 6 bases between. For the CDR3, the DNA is TGTGCCAGCAGCTCCCCTCCTGGAAACACCATATATTTT. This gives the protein CASSSPPGNTIYF. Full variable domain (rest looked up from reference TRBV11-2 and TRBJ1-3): EAGVAQSPRYKIIEKRQSVAFWCNPISGHATLYWYQQILGQGPKLLIQFQNNGVVDDSQLPKDRFSAERLKGVDSTLKIQPAKLEDSAVYLCASSSPPGNTIYFGEGSWLTVV.